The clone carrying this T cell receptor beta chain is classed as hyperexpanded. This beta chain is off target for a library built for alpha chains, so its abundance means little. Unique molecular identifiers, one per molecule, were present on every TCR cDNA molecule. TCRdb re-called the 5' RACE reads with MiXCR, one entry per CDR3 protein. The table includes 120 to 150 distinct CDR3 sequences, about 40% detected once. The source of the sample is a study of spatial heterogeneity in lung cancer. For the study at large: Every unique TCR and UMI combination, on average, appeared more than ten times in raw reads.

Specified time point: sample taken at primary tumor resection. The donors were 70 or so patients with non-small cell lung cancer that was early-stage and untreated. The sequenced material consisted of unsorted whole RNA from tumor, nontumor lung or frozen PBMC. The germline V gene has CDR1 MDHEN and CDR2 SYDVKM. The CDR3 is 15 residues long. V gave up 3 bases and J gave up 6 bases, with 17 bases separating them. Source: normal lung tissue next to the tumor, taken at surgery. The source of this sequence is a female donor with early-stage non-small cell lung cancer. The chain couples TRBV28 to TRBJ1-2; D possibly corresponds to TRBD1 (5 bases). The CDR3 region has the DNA TGTGCCAGCAGTTTCGGTCAGGGTATAAGTGATGGCTACACCTTC. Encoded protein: CASSFGQGISDGYTF.